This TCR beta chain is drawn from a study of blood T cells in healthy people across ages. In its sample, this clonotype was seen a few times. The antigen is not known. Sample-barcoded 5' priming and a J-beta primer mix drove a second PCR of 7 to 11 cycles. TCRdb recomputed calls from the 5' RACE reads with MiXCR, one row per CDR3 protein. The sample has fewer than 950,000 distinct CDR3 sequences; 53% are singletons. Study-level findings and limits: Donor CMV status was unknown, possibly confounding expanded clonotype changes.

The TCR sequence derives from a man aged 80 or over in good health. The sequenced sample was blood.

The CDR3 region has the DNA TGTGCCACGTTTTCAGGGGGCGTCGCCTACGAGCAGTACTTC. Protein product: CATFSGGVAYEQYF. V is TRBV10-3 and J is TRBJ2-7; 8 bases map to TRBD1. Germline values: CDR1 ENHRY, CDR2 SYGVKD. This CDR3 comprises 14 residues. The ends lost 10 bases at V and 2 bases at J; junction bases unmatched: 10.